The 27 T cell receptor beta chains below all came from one sample that was sequenced in a study of T cells in tumors after PD-1 blockade. Sequencing used immunoSEQ multiplex PCR; TCRdb keeps in-frame clones, though not all of them. The sample lists over 10,000 clones; about 60% were seen once. The source material was tumor tissue, sampled before anti-PD-1 treatment. The receptors come from a human donor with basal cell carcinoma.

This clone has more than one count but fewer than ten. The chain carries TRBV3-1 (or the pseudogene TRBV3-2) and TRBJ2-2; no reliable D call. The CDR3 is 14 residues long. The germline CDR1 and CDR2 sequences are LGHDT and YNNKEL (reference sequence). The ends were cut back, 6 bases at V and 3 bases at J, with 11 bases in the middle. Written as DNA, the CDR3 is TGTGCCAGCAGGCAACGGACGGACACCGGGGAGCTGTTTTTT. This translates into CASRQRTDTGELFF.

V and J are TRBV4-3 and TRBJ2-1; D may be TRBD1 (7 bases). Germline loops: CDR1 LGHNA, CDR2 YSLEER. The CDR3 runs to 19 residues. Trimming stripped 0 bases from V and 0 bases from J, with 18 bases between. CDR3 in amino acids: CASSQDQGGLTSSYNEQFF. CDR3 nucleotides: TGCGCCAGCAGCCAAGATCAGGGGGGTTTAACTAGCTCCTACAATGAGCAGTTCTTC.

The V and J genes are TRBV13 and TRBJ2-1; 10 bases agree with TRBD2. Germline V gene data show CDR1 as PRHDT and CDR2 as FYEKMQ (reference sequence). The CDR3 has 16 residues. Losses at the gene ends were 5 bases for V and 6 bases for J; bases not matched to a gene: 10. As DNA, the CDR3 is TGTGCCAGCAGCCTCCTGACTAGCGGGCCCACCAATGAGCAGTTCTTC. This encodes CASSLLTSGPTNEQFF.

The V call is TRBV28, the J call TRBJ2-1; maybe TRBD1 (5 bases). The CDR3 is 13 residues long. Germline V gives CDR1 MDHEN, CDR2 SYDVKM. The V and J ends lost 7 bases and 1 base respectively, with 8 bases between them. The CDR3 loop is CASTTGSYNEQFF. The CDR3 nucleotides read TGTGCCAGCACAACAGGTTCCTACAATGAGCAGTTCTTC.

The chain has TRBV7-2 and TRBJ1-5; 7 bases agree with TRBD1. The CDR3 consists of 14 residues. V was clipped by 5 bases and J by 2 bases; unmatched bases: 3. From germline, CDR1 is SGHTA and CDR2 FQGNSA. The CDR3 nucleotides read TGTGCCAGCAGCGGGGACAGAGGCAATCAGCCCCAGCATTTT. Residues: CASSGDRGNQPQHF.

CDR3 DNA sequence: TGCGCCAGCAGCCAAGTTTCGCCCCCTAACTATGGCTACACCTTC. It codes for CASSQVSPPNYGYTF. V is TRBV4-3 and J is TRBJ1-2; D gene uncertain. The V gene's germline CDR1 is LGHNA and CDR2 YSLEER. With 1 base removed from V and 0 bases from J, the gap between germline ends came to 9 bases. There are 15 residues in the CDR3.

This clone came up once. The rearrangement links TRBV2 to TRBJ2-7; unclear D gene. The germline V gene has CDR1 SNHLY and CDR2 FYNNEI. This CDR3 is 12 amino acids long. Trimming shortened V by 3 bases and J by 3 bases, and 6 bases separated the two germline ends. CDR3 region: CASSEESYEQYF. The CDR3 nucleotides are TGTGCCAGCAGTGAGGAAAGCTACGAGCAGTACTTC.

The chain uses TRBV6-5 and TRBJ2-3; D perhaps matches TRBD1 (6 bases). CDR3 size: 13 residues. Trimming took off 10 bases at V and 5 bases at J, with 16 bases between the two ends. Germline CDR1 and CDR2: MNHEY and SVGAGI. This CDR3 is CATIPGAEDTQYF. CDR3 DNA: TGTGCCACCATCCCAGGGGCGGAAGATACGCAGTATTTT.

By sample fraction, this clone is large. The CDR3: CASSPGPPGEQYF. The CDR3 coding sequence is TGTGCCAGCAGCCCGGGACCCCCCGGCGAGCAGTACTTC. J is TRBJ2-7 and V is TRBV2; D tentatively fits TRBD1 or TRBD2 (5 bases each). V dropped 6 bases and J dropped 6 bases, with 15 bases sitting between them. Germline CDR1 reads SNHLY; CDR2 reads FYNNEI. The CDR3 loop spans 13 amino acids.

This clone was seen once. The genes are TRBV2 and TRBJ2-3; tentatively, D is TRBD1 (6 bases). This CDR3 is 15 amino acids long. Trimming cost V 3 bases and J 1 base, with 11 bases left between them. CDR1 SNHLY and CDR2 FYNNEI come from the germline V gene. CDR3: CASSEWAGGTDTQYF. CDR3 bases: TGTGCCAGCAGTGAGTGGGCAGGGGGCACAGATACGCAGTATTTT.

The CDR3 region has the DNA TGTGCCAGCAGCTTCGCCGGTACTGGGGCCAACGTCCTGACTTTC. Translated: CASSFAGTGANVLTF. This chain connects TRBV5-4 to TRBJ2-6; D remains ambiguous. Germline CDR1 is SGHNT and CDR2 is YYREEE (reference sequence). This CDR3 is 15 amino acids long. Deletions cut 2 bases from V and 2 bases from J, with 8 bases between.

This chain links TRBV5-1 with TRBJ2-1; the D gene is possibly TRBD2 (5 bases). From germline, CDR1 is SGHRS and CDR2 YFSETQ. With 1 base removed from V and 0 bases from J, the gap between germline ends came to 8 bases. The CDR3 consists of 15 residues. This chain's CDR3 is CASSLRGSSYNEQFF. Here the CDR3 DNA reads TGCGCCAGCAGCTTGAGAGGGAGCTCCTACAATGAGCAGTTCTTC.

This chain joins TRBV9 and TRBJ2-1; TRBD2 is a possible D gene (6 bases). CDR1 and CDR2 (germline): SGDLS, YYNGEE. The CDR3 totals 15 residues. The V gene lost 3 bases and the J gene lost 2 bases, with 12 bases spanning the gap. The CDR3 region is CASSAGTFTYNEQFF. The CDR3 nucleotides are TGTGCCAGCAGCGCTGGGACTTTTACCTACAATGAGCAGTTCTTC.

The gene calls are TRBV6-1 and TRBJ2-6, with D possibly being TRBD1 (5 bases). This CDR3 contains 16 residues. Looked up from germline, CDR1 is MNHNS and CDR2 is SASEGT. Trimming shortened V by 4 bases and J by 4 bases, and 14 bases separated the two germline ends. CDR3 loop: CASSGQWTSGANVLTF. DNA for the CDR3: TGTGCCAGCAGTGGCCAATGGACAAGCGGGGCCAACGTCCTGACTTTC.

This chain uses TRBV7-2 with TRBJ2-3, with 10 bases aligning to TRBD2. V lost 5 bases, J lost 0 bases, and 2 bases stayed unmatched. CDR1 is SGHTA, CDR2 FQGNSA, per germline. CDR3 length equals 15 residues. As DNA, the CDR3 is TGTGCCAGCAGCCTGGGACTAGCGAGCACAGATACGCAGTATTTT. Translated, it gives CASSLGLASTDTQYF.

The chain has TRBV7-2 and TRBJ2-7; D is ambiguous. The V end lost 0 bases, the J end lost 2 bases, and 11 bases lay between the germline ends. Germline CDR1 is SGHTA and CDR2 is FQGNSA. The CDR3 extends over 15 amino acids. CDR3 residues: CASSLASTSTYEQYF. CDR3 sequence (DNA): TGTGCCAGCAGCTTAGCGTCCACCTCCACCTACGAGCAGTACTTC. Full variable domain (remainder filled in from reference TRBV7-2 and TRBJ2-7): GAGVSQSPSNKVTEKGKDVELRCDPISGHTALYWYRQSLGQGLEFLIYFQGNSAPDKSGLPSDRFSAERTGGSVSTLTIQRTQQEDSAVYLCASSLASTSTYEQYFGPGTRLTVT.

In regard to this clone: At one of its ends the junction is not consistent with the germline gene, which may arise from a read error. This chain connects TRBV7-9 to TRBJ2-3; possibly TRBD1 or TRBD2 for D (5 bases each). Germline values: CDR1 SEHNR, CDR2 FQNEAQ (reference sequence). The CDR3 spans 12 residues. This CDR3 is CASSLAGATQYF. DNA of the CDR3: TGTGCCAGCAGCCTAGCTGGGGCGACGCAGTATTTT. The whole variable domain, filled in from reference TRBV7-9 and TRBJ2-3, reads DTGVSQNPRHKITKRGQNVTFRCDPISEHNRLYWYRQTLGQGPEFLTYFQNEAQLEKSRLLSDRFSAERPKGSFSTLEIQRTEQGDSAMYLCASSLAGATQYFGPGTRLTVL.

This clone is medium-sized. The V call is TRBV30, the J call TRBJ1-6; tentatively, D is TRBD1 (5 bases). The CDR3 extends over 18 amino acids. The germline gives CDR1 GTSNPN, CDR2 SVGIG (reference sequence). The V end lost 1 base, the J end lost 7 bases, and 23 bases lay between the germline ends. Here the CDR3 reads CAWSATGGVRPLNSPLHF. CDR3 DNA: TGTGCCTGGAGTGCCACCGGAGGGGTTCGGCCACTAAATTCACCCCTCCACTTT.

The rearrangement joins TRBV9 to TRBJ2-3; 9 positions match TRBD2. This CDR3 contains 18 residues. V trimming: 0 bases; J trimming: 5 bases; junction bases outside the gene matches: 13. Germline V gene lookup returns CDR1 SGDLS and CDR2 YYNGEE. The CDR3 is CASSVASGGPRSRDTQYF. CDR3 in DNA: TGTGCCAGCAGCGTAGCCAGCGGGGGGCCCAGATCGAGAGATACGCAGTATTTT.

The DNA for the CDR3 is TGTGCCACCAGTGATCCCCAGACAGGGAAGCGCGGGGAGCTGTTTTTT. Translated: CATSDPQTGKRGELFF. The chain has TRBV24-1 and TRBJ2-2; TRBD1 agrees at 7 bases. The length of the CDR3 is 16 residues. From germline, CDR1 is KGHDR and CDR2 SFDVKD. V lost 3 bases, J lost 7 bases, and 10 bases stayed unmatched.

This sequence joins TRBV19 and TRBJ1-5, with 8 bases lining up with TRBD1. Trimming took 10 bases from V and 4 from J; bases not matched to a gene: 6. This CDR3 has 13 amino acids. Germline loops: CDR1 LNHDA, CDR2 SQIVND (reference sequence). The DNA for the CDR3 is TGTGCCACCTGGACAGGGCCTAATCAGCCCCAGCATTTT. This codes for CATWTGPNQPQHF.

This clone has just a few counts. The chain carries TRBV4-1 and TRBJ1-6; D might be TRBD1 (6 bases). Germline V gene data show CDR1 as MGHRA and CDR2 as YSYEKL. This CDR3 has 14 amino acids. Trimming stripped 2 bases from V and 7 bases from J, with 9 bases between. The CDR3 sequence is CASSQTGLNSPLHF. CDR3 nucleotide sequence: TGCGCCAGCAGCCAAACAGGGTTGAATTCACCCCTCCACTTT.

This clone was detected only a few times. CDR3 in amino acids: CASRISEGSGQPQHF. In nucleotides, the CDR3 is TGTGCCAGCAGGATAAGTGAGGGTTCGGGTCAGCCCCAGCATTTT. This sequence joins TRBV28 and TRBJ1-5; D gene unclear. Looked up from germline, CDR1 is MDHEN and CDR2 is SYDVKM. This CDR3 has 15 residues. V lost 6 bases and J lost 6, with 18 bases in between. Full variable domain (remainder filled in from reference TRBV28 and TRBJ1-5): DVKVTQSSRYLVKRTGEKVFLECVQDMDHENMFWYRQDPGLGLRLIYFSYDVKMKEKGDIPEGYSVSREKKERFSLILESASTNQTSMYLCASRISEGSGQPQHFGDGTRLSIL.

The genes are TRBV7-8 and TRBJ1-5, with a tentative D call TRBD1 (5 bases). Trimming shortened V by 6 bases and J by 3 bases, and 18 bases separated the two germline ends. This CDR3 contains 16 residues. Germline-derived CDR1 and CDR2 are SGHVS and FQNEAQ. CDR3 amino acids: CASSLQGPQVNQPQHF. In DNA, the CDR3 is TGTGCCAGCAGTCTCCAGGGTCCCCAAGTCAATCAGCCCCAGCATTTT.

CDR3 coding DNA: TGTGCCACCCAGCGGTGGGGGGGGGAAAATCAGCCCCAGCATTTT. Residues: CATQRWGGENQPQHF. V is TRBV27 and J is TRBJ1-5, with a possible D match to TRBD1 (5 bases). CDR1 is MNHEY and CDR2 is SMNVEV in the germline V gene (reference sequence). V dropped 10 bases and J dropped 4 bases, with 20 bases sitting between them. The CDR3 runs to 15 residues.

This clone is deemed medium-sized. The chain carries TRBV19 and TRBJ1-1, with a possible D match to TRBD1 (6 bases). This CDR3 has 17 amino acids. The V gene lost 9 bases and the J gene lost 7 bases, with 30 bases spanning the gap. Germline V gene lookup returns CDR1 LNHDA and CDR2 SQIVND (reference sequence). The CDR3 region is CASTSRPPTSLRGEAFF. In DNA, the CDR3 is TGTGCCAGCACCTCCCGCCCCCCTACATCGCTCAGGGGTGAAGCTTTCTTT. The full variable domain, rest sourced from reference TRBV19 and TRBJ1-1, is DGGITQSPKYLFRKEGQNVTLSCEQNLNHDAMYWYRQDPGQGLRLIYYSQIVNDFQKGDIAEGYSVSREKKESFPLTVTSAQKNPTAFYLCASTSRPPTSLRGEAFFGQGTRLTVV.

The CDR3 here is CASLRQSDTQYF. The CDR3 nucleotides read TGTGCCAGCCTCCGACAGTCAGATACGCAGTATTTT. The chain carries TRBV3-1 (or the pseudogene TRBV3-2) and TRBJ2-3; D is possibly TRBD1 (5 bases). V dropped 8 bases and J dropped 4 bases, with 10 bases sitting between them. Germline CDR1 is LGHDT and CDR2 is YNNKEL (reference sequence). This CDR3 has 12 residues.